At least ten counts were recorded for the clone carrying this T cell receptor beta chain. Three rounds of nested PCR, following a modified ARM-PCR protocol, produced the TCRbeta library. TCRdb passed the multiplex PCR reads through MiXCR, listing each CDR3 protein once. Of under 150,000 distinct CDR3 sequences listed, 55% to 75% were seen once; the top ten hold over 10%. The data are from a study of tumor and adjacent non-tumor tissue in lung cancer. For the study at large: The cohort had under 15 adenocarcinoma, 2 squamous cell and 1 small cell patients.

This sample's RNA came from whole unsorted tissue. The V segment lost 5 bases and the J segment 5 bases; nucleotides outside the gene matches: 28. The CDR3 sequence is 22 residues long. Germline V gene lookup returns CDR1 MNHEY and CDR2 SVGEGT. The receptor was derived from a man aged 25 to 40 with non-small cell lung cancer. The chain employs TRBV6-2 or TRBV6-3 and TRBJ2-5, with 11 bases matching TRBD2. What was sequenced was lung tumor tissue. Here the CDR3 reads CASSRAYGRAPYSGGAAETQYF. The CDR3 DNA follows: TGTGCCAGCAGTAGGGCATATGGCAGGGCCCCCTATAGCGGGGGGGCCGCGGAGACCCAGTACTTC.